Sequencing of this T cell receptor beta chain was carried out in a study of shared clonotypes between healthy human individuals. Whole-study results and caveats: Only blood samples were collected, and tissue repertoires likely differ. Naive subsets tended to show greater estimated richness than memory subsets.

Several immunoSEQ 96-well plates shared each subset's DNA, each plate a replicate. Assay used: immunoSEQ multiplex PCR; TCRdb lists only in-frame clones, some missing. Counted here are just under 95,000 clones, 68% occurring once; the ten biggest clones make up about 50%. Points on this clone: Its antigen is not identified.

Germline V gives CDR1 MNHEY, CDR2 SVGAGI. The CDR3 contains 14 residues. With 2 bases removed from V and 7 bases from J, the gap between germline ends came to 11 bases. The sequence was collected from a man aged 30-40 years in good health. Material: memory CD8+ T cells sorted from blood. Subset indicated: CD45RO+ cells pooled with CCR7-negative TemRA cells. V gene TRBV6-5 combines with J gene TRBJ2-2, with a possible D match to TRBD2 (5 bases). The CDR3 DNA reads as TGTGCCAGCAGTTACCAGGCTAGCTTCGGGGAGCTGTTTTTT. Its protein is CASSYQASFGELFF.